This entry lists 24 T cell receptor beta chains sequenced from one sample in a study of T-cell memory formation after mild COVID-19 (dated by TCRdb to the early 2020s). The method was 5' RACE. Sequenced using an Illumina NovaSeq 6000. The public reads were run again by TCRdb, first through fastp at Q25 and then through MiXCR, and only productive beta chains were kept. Identical CDR3 protein sequences are pooled into one entry, listed with their most common genes and DNA. This sample has approximately 390,000 distinct CDR3 sequences in its table, and about 17% of those were observed once. Roughly 21% of the sample rests with the top ten. Sequenced material: PBMCs or a T cell subset sorted from them (not recorded which). Source of these receptors: a man younger than 35 who had mild COVID-19 (a few samples of this study predate the infection). The sample titles of this study are shuffled in the database, so cell type and time point are left out; the donor was told from shared clones.

This clonotype was seen repeatedly, ten times or more. The chain recombines TRBV7-2 with TRBJ2-2; 8 bases line up with TRBD1. CDR3 length: 16 amino acids. Trimming cost V 1 base and J 5 bases; bases outside gene matches: 6. The germline V gene has CDR1 SGHTA and CDR2 FQGNSA. This chain's CDR3 is CASSLVVTGVTGELFF. The CDR3 DNA reads TGTGCCAGCAGCTTAGTGGTGACAGGGGTAACCGGGGAGCTGTTTTTT.

CDR3 sequence reads: CASSVQGGDEKLFF. CDR3 nucleotides: TGCGCCAGCAGCGTACAGGGGGGAGATGAAAAACTGTTTTTT. The V and J genes are TRBV5-1 and TRBJ1-4; 8 bases are a match to TRBD1. V lost 4 bases to trimming and J lost 6 bases; unmatched junction nucleotides: 5. CDR3 length: 14 residues. The germline V gene has CDR1 SGHRS and CDR2 YFSETQ.

The chain employs TRBV5-1 and TRBJ2-5; the match to TRBD2 covers 7 bases. J was trimmed by 5 bases and V by 9 bases; bases with no gene match: 7. Germline values: CDR1 SGHRS, CDR2 YFSETQ. This CDR3 is 12 amino acids long. CDR3 DNA: TGCGCCACCTCCGGGGGGAAGGAGACCCAGTACTTC. Its translation is CATSGGKETQYF.

This clonotype has only one observation. The CDR3, as DNA: TGTGCCAGCAGTGAGGGGACGGGTTACAATGAGCAGTTCTTC. Protein product: CASSEGTGYNEQFF. V is TRBV2 and J is TRBJ2-1; D may match TRBD1 or TRBD2 (5 bases each). Deletions cut 3 bases from V and 4 bases from J, with 10 bases between. This CDR3 comprises 14 residues. The germline V gene encodes CDR1 SNHLY and CDR2 FYNNEI. Supplemented by reference TRBV2 and TRBJ2-1, the full variable domain reads EPEVTQTPSHQVTQMGQEVILRCVPISNHLYFYWYRQILGQKVEFLVSFYNNEISEKSEIFDDQFSVERPDGSNFTLKIRSTKLEDSAMYFCASSEGTGYNEQFFGPGTRLTVL.

The V gene is TRBV25-1, the J gene TRBJ2-1; the D is unclear. Germline values: CDR1 MGHDK, CDR2 SYGVNS. The CDR3 covers 14 residues. V gave up 0 bases and J gave up 9 bases, with 12 bases separating them. The CDR3 region is CASSEYKAMGEQFF. The DNA for the CDR3 is TGTGCCAGCAGTGAATATAAGGCCATGGGTGAGCAGTTCTTC.

This clonotype has at least ten counts. The V gene is TRBV5-1, the J gene TRBJ2-5, with a possible D match to TRBD1 (6 bases). Trimming removed 2 bases at V and 1 base at J, with 12 bases between. The length of the CDR3 is 15 residues. Germline loops: CDR1 SGHRS, CDR2 YFSETQ. DNA of the CDR3: TGCGCCAGCAGCTTCGCCGGGACAATCCAAGAGACCCAGTACTTC. This sequence encodes CASSFAGTIQETQYF. Together with reference TRBV5-1 and TRBJ2-5, the CDR3 gives the full variable domain: KAGVTQTPRYLIKTRGQQVTLSCSPISGHRSVSWYQQTPGQGLQFLFEYFSETQRNKGNFPGRFSGRQFSNSRSEMNVSTLELGDSALYLCASSFAGTIQETQYFGPGTRLLVL.

The chain has TRBV7-9 and TRBJ2-3, with 7 nucleotides matching TRBD2. The trim removed 2 bases at V and 1 base at J, leaving 12 bases unmatched. Germline V gives CDR1 SEHNR, CDR2 FQNEAQ (reference sequence). This CDR3 region has 18 residues. The CDR3 loop is CASSLTPTSGRGTDTQYF. For the CDR3, the DNA is TGTGCCAGCAGCTTAACACCTACCTCAGGGAGGGGCACAGATACGCAGTATTTT.

Only a few counts were recorded for this clonotype. The DNA for the CDR3 is TGTGCCAGCAGCTTCGGGCGGGGAGGAAACATTCAGTACTTC. Protein product: CASSFGRGGNIQYF. The chain employs TRBV7-2 and TRBJ2-4, with a weak D call TRBD2 (6 bases). V lost 3 bases and J 6 bases, leaving 12 bases between the germline ends. The CDR3 sequence is 14 residues long. Germline V CDR1 and CDR2: SGHTA, FQGNSA.

This chain joins TRBV27 and TRBJ1-5, with 8 positions matching TRBD1. The germline V gene encodes CDR1 MNHEY and CDR2 SMNVEV (reference sequence). V dropped 6 bases and J dropped 7; count of bases not matched to a gene: 8. This CDR3 comprises 14 residues. CDR3 bases: TGTGCCAGCAGCCTACGGACAGGGACCCAGCCCCAGCATTTT. Its translation: CASSLRTGTQPQHF.

This clonotype occurred a few times. The V call is TRBV9, the J call TRBJ2-7; D is ambiguous. Germline V gene data show CDR1 as SGDLS and CDR2 as YYNGEE. CDR3 size: 12 residues. V lost 4 bases, J lost 4 bases, and 9 bases lay in between. CDR3 loop: CASSSSPYEQYF. The CDR3 DNA sequence: TGTGCCAGCAGCTCCAGCCCTTACGAGCAGTACTTC.

The gene calls are TRBV29-1 and TRBJ2-7, with 11 bases fitting TRBD1. The V segment lost 6 bases and the J segment 7 bases; nucleotides outside the gene matches: 14. The CDR3 extends over 15 amino acids. The germline V gene encodes CDR1 SQVTM and CDR2 ANQGSEA. This chain's CDR3 is CSVGGQGVPTREQYF. The CDR3, as DNA: TGCAGCGTGGGGGGACAGGGGGTCCCTACTAGAGAGCAGTACTTC.

In its sample, this clonotype was seen many times. The V and J genes are TRBV7-9 and TRBJ2-3; D is uncertain. The CDR3 has 12 residues. Germline V gives CDR1 SEHNR, CDR2 FQNEAQ (reference sequence). The V end was cut by 5 bases, the J end by 2 bases, with 5 bases between. In DNA form, the CDR3 reads TGTGCCAGCAGCCTCTTCACAGATACGCAGTATTTT. Translation gives CASSLFTDTQYF.

This clonotype was counted between two and nine times. This chain connects TRBV5-6 to TRBJ2-7; a weak D match, TRBD2 (5 bases). In germline, CDR1 is SGHDT, CDR2 YYEEEE. This CDR3 contains 14 residues. Trimming took off 4 bases at V and 0 bases at J, with 11 bases between the two ends. The CDR3 loop reads CASSPGLLSYEQYF. The CDR3 region has the DNA TGTGCCAGCAGCCCCGGACTCCTCTCCTACGAGCAGTACTTC. Combining the CDR3 with reference TRBV5-6 and TRBJ2-7 gives the whole variable domain DAGVTQSPTHLIKTRGQQVTLRCSPKSGHDTVSWYQQALGQGPQFIFQYYEEEERQRGNFPDRFSGHQFPNYSSELNVNALLLGDSALYLCASSPGLLSYEQYFGPGTRLTVT.

This clonotype was counted a few times. The rearrangement joins TRBV4-3 to TRBJ2-3; TRBD2 aligns across 9 bases. With V trimmed by 2 bases and J by 3 bases, 6 bases remained unmatched. This CDR3 has 16 amino acids. Germline-derived CDR1 and CDR2 are LGHNA and YSLEER. Here the CDR3 DNA reads TGCGCCAGCAGCCAAAAAGGACTAGCGAGAACAGATACGCAGTATTTT. This translates into CASSQKGLARTDTQYF.

This clonotype came up a few times. This sequence joins TRBV9 and TRBJ2-3; 10 positions match TRBD2. The CDR3 loop spans 19 amino acids. J lost 6 bases, V lost 0 bases, and 16 bases had no gene match. Germline V lookup: CDR1 SGDLS, CDR2 YYNGEE. CDR3: CASSVDISGGAGGADTQYF. CDR3 nucleotide sequence: TGTGCCAGCAGCGTAGACATAAGCGGGGGGGCCGGTGGAGCGGATACGCAGTATTTT.

This clonotype appeared a few times. This chain uses TRBV28 with TRBJ1-3, with D unclear. The CDR3 has 17 amino acids. The V end was cut by 7 bases, the J end by 0 bases, with 19 bases between. Germline CDR1 and CDR2: MDHEN and SYDVKM. CDR3 coding DNA: TGTGCCAGCACCCCCGGTGGGCTTTCCGACTCTGGAAACACCATATATTTT. This sequence encodes CASTPGGLSDSGNTIYF.

This clonotype has a handful of counts. This sequence joins TRBV11-2 and TRBJ2-7, with TRBD2 matching over 7 bases. Germline loops: CDR1 SGHAT, CDR2 FQNNGV. Germline trimming cut 8 bases from V and 6 bases from J; bases unmatched to any gene: 10. The CDR3 loop spans 13 amino acids. The DNA of the CDR3 is TGTGCCAGCCAGGGAGGGGAGCTCGGCGAGCAGTACGTC. This sequence encodes CASQGGELGEQYV.

The chain has TRBV10-3 and TRBJ2-7; 10 positions agree with TRBD2. This CDR3 spans 15 amino acids. The V and J ends lost 3 bases and 2 bases, in that order; junction bases with no gene match: 4. The germline gives CDR1 ENHRY, CDR2 SYGVKD. CDR3 DNA: TGTGCCATCAGTGATATTCTAGCGGGGGCCTACGAGCAGTACTTC. This encodes CAISDILAGAYEQYF.

This clonotype was observed many times. The V call is TRBV2, the J call TRBJ1-2; D is unclear. V lost 5 bases and J 5 bases, leaving 27 bases between the germline ends. This CDR3 is 18 amino acids long. In germline, CDR1 is SNHLY, CDR2 FYNNEI. The CDR3 loop reads CASSPLDRIGSSSYGYTF. The CDR3 DNA is TGTGCCAGCAGTCCTCTCGATAGGATTGGGTCTTCTTCGTATGGCTACACCTTC.

The chain couples TRBV9 to TRBJ1-1; TRBD1 matches at 7 bases. V gave up 0 bases and J gave up 2 bases; unmatched junction bases: 10. Germline-derived CDR1 and CDR2 are SGDLS and YYNGEE. CDR3 length equals 17 residues. The chain's CDR3 is CASSVGGPGDRNTEAFF. The CDR3, as DNA: TGTGCCAGCAGCGTAGGAGGTCCCGGGGACAGAAACACTGAAGCTTTCTTT.

This clonotype has only one observation. This chain links TRBV6-5 with TRBJ1-1, with D possibly being TRBD1 (5 bases). Germline V gives CDR1 MNHEY, CDR2 SVGAGI. The V end was cut by 7 bases, the J end by 1 base, with 10 bases between. The CDR3 has 13 residues. For the CDR3, the DNA is TGTGCCAGCACGTCCGGGGGGAACACTGAAGCTTTCTTT. It specifies CASTSGGNTEAFF.

J is TRBJ2-1 and V is TRBV6-2 or TRBV6-3, with D hard to call. The CDR3 consists of 12 residues. The germline CDR1 and CDR2 sequences are MNHEY and SVGEGT. V was trimmed by 6 bases and J by 9 bases, leaving 12 bases between them. CDR3 amino acids: CASSSSWSEQFF. The CDR3 nucleotides read TGTGCCAGCAGCTCCAGCTGGTCTGAGCAGTTCTTC.

This clonotype was seen ten or more times. J is TRBJ2-7 and V is TRBV10-2; D call uncertain. The CDR3 has 11 residues. Germline-derived CDR1 and CDR2 are WSHSY and SAAADI. V lost 3 bases and J 4 bases, leaving 4 bases between the germline ends. CDR3 in DNA: TGCGCCAGCAGTGACATGTACGAGCAGTACTTC. Protein: CASSDMYEQYF.

The V call is TRBV20-1, the J call TRBJ2-3; TRBD2 matches at 8 bases. With V trimmed by 6 bases and J by 5 bases, 7 bases remained unmatched. CDR1 is DFQATT, CDR2 SNEGSKA, per germline (reference sequence). The CDR3 extends over 13 amino acids. CDR3 sequence: CSAKGLGEDTQYF. In DNA, the CDR3 is TGCAGTGCAAAGGGACTAGGGGAAGATACGCAGTATTTT.